Sequencing of this T cell receptor beta chain was carried out in a study of shared clonotypes between healthy human individuals. This clone was recorded once. Here immunoSEQ multiplex PCR was the method, and the copy in TCRdb shows in-frame clones only, minus some. This table has about a million clones, 77% appearing once. The V segment lost 4 bases and the J segment 7 bases; nucleotides outside the gene matches: 9. The CDR3 extends over 15 amino acids. Germline V gene lookup returns CDR1 SGHRS and CDR2 YFSETQ. The sample taken for sequencing was memory CD4+ T cells from PBMCs. Sample subset: CD45RA-negative fraction. The chain carries TRBV5-1 and TRBJ2-7; 12 bases line up with TRBD2. The TCR comes from a man aged 18 to 29 in good health. Some clones in this sample may be carry-over from other donors' samples. CDR3 coding DNA: TGCGCCAGCAGCCTCATGACTAGCGGGAGCGGAGAGCAGTACTTC. Amino acids: CASSLMTSGSGEQYF. Full variable domain (remainder filled in from reference TRBV5-1 and TRBJ2-7): KAGVTQTPRYLIKTRGQQVTLSCSPISGHRSVSWYQQTPGQGLQFLFEYFSETQRNKGNFPGRFSGRQFSNSRSEMNVSTLELGDSALYLCASSLMTSGSGEQYFGPGTRLTVT.